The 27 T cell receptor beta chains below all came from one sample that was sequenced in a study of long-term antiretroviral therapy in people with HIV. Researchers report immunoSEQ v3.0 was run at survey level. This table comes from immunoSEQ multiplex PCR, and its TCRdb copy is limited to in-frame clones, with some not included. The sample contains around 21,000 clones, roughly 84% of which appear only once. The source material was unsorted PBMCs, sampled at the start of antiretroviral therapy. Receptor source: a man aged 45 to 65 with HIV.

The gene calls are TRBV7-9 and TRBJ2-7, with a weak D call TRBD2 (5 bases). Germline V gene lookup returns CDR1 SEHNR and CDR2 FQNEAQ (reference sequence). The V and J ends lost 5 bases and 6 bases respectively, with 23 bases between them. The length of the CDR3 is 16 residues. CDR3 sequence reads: CASSPPPGLKVVEQYF. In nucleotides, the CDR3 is TGTGCCAGCAGCCCCCCCCCGGGATTAAAAGTAGTCGAGCAGTACTTC.

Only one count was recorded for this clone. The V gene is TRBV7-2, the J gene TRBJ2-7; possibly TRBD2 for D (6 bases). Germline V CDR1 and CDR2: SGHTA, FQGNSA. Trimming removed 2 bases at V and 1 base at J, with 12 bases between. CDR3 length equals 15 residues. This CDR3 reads CASSLRSGESYEQYF. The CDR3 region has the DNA TGTGCCAGCAGCTTAAGGTCGGGGGAGTCCTACGAGCAGTACTTC.

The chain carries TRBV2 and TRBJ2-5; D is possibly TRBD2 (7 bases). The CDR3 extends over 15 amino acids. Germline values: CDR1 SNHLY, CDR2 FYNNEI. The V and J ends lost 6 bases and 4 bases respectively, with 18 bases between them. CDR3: CASSGGPTGGETQYF. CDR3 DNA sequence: TGTGCCAGCAGCGGGGGGCCGACCGGGGGAGAGACCCAGTACTTC.

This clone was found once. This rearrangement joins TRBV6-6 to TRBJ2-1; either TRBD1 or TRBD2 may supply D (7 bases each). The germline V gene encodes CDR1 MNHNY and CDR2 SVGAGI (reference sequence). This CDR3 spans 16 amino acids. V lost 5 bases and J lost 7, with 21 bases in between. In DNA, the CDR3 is TGTGCCAGCAGTCAGTTAGGGGGCGGGAGTTCGAATGAGCAGTTCTTC. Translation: CASSQLGGGSSNEQFF.

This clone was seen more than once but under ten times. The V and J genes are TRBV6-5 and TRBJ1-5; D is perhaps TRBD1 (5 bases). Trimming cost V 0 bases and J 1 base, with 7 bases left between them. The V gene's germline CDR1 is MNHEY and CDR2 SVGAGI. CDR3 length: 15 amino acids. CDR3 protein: CASSYSGASNQPQHF. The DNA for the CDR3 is TGTGCCAGCAGTTACTCAGGGGCAAGCAATCAGCCCCAGCATTTT.

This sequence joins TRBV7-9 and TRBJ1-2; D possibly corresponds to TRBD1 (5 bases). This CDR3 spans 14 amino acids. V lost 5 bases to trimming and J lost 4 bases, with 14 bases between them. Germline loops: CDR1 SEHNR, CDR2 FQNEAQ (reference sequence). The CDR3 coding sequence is TGTGCCAGCAGCGCCCACGACAGAACCTATGGCTACACCTTC. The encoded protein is CASSAHDRTYGYTF.

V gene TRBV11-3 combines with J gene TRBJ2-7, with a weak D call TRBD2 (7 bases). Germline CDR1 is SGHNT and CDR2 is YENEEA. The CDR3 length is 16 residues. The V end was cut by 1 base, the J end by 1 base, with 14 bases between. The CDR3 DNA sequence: TGTGCCAGCAGCTTAGGGGGGCTAGCGGAGTCCTACGAGCAGTACTTC. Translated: CASSLGGLAESYEQYF.

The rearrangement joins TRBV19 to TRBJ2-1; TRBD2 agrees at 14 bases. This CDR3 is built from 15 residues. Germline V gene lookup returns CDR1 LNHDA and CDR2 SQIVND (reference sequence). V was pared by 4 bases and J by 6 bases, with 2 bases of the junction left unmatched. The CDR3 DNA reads TGTGCCAGTAGTAGGACTAGCGGGGGGACCAATGAGCAGTTCTTC. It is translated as CASSRTSGGTNEQFF. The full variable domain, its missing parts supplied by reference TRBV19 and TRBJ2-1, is DGGITQSPKYLFRKEGQNVTLSCEQNLNHDAMYWYRQDPGQGLRLIYYSQIVNDFQKGDIAEGYSVSREKKESFPLTVTSAQKNPTAFYLCASSRTSGGTNEQFFGPGTRLTVL.

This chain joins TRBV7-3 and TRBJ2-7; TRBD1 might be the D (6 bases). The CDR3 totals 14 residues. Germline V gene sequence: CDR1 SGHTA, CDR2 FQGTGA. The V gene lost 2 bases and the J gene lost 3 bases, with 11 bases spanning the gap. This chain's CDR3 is CASSLEGRGYEQYF. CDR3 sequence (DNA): TGTGCCAGCAGCTTAGAGGGCAGGGGCTACGAGCAGTACTTC.

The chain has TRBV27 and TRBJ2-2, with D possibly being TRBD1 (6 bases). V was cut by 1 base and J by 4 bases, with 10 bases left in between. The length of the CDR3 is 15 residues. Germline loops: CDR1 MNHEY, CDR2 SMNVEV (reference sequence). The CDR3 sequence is CASSLWGHRTGELFF. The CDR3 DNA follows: TGTGCCAGCAGTTTATGGGGACACCGCACCGGGGAGCTGTTTTTT.

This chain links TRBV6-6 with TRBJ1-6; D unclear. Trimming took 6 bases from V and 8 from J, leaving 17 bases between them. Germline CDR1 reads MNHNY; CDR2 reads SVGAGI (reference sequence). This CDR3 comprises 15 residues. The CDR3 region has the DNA TGTGCCAGCAGCCCCCCGGTCATAGAGGATTCACCCCTCCACTTT. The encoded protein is CASSPPVIEDSPLHF.

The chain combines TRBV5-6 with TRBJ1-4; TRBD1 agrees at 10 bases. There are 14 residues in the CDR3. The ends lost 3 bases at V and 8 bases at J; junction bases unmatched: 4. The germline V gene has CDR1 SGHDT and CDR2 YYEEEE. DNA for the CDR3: TGTGCCAGCAGCTGGGGACAGGGGCGAGAAAAACTGTTTTTT. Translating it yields CASSWGQGREKLFF. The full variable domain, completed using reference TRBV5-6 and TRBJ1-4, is DAGVTQSPTHLIKTRGQQVTLRCSPKSGHDTVSWYQQALGQGPQFIFQYYEEEERQRGNFPDRFSGHQFPNYSSELNVNALLLGDSALYLCASSWGQGREKLFFGSGTQLSVL.

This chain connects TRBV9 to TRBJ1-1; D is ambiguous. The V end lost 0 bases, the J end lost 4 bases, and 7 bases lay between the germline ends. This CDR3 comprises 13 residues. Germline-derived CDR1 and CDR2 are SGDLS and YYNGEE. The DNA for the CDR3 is TGTGCCAGCAGCGTAGGCTCAGTCACTGAAGCTTTCTTT. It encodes CASSVGSVTEAFF.

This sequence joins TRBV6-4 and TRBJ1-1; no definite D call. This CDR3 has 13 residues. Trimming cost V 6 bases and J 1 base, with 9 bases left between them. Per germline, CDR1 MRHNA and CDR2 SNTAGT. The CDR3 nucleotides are TGTGCCAGCAGCTCCCGAGCGAACACTGAAGCTTTCTTT. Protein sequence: CASSSRANTEAFF.

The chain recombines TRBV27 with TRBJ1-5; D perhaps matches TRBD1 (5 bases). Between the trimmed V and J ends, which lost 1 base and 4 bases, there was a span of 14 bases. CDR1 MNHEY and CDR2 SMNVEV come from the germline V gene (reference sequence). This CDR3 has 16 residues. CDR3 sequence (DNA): TGTGCCAGCAGTTTATTTCGTGGGGCGGGGAATCAGCCCCAGCATTTT. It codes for CASSLFRGAGNQPQHF.

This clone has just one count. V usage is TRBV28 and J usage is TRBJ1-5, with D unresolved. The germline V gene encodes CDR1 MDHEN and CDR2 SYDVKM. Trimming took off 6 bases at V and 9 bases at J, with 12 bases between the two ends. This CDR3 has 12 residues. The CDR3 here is CASRAVGRPQHF. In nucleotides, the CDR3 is TGTGCCAGCAGGGCGGTCGGTCGGCCCCAGCATTTT. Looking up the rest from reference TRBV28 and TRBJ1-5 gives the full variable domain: DVKVTQSSRYLVKRTGEKVFLECVQDMDHENMFWYRQDPGLGLRLIYFSYDVKMKEKGDIPEGYSVSREKKERFSLILESASTNQTSMYLCASRAVGRPQHFGDGTRLSIL.

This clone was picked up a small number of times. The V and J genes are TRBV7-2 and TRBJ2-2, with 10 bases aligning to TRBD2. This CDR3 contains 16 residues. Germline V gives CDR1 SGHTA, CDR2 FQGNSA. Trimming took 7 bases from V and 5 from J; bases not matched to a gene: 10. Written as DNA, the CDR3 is TGTGCCAGCATCATAGGACTAGCGGAAGGGACCGGGGAGCTGTTTTTT. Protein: CASIIGLAEGTGELFF.

CDR3 sequence: CASRNSGIAEQFF. For the CDR3, the DNA is TGTGCCAGTAGAAATAGCGGGATTGCTGAGCAGTTCTTC. The chain links TRBV19 to TRBJ2-1; the match to TRBD2 covers 8 bases. CDR1 LNHDA and CDR2 SQIVND come from the germline V gene (reference sequence). J gave up 9 bases and V 6 bases, and 7 bases lay outside the gene matches. The CDR3 runs 13 residues.

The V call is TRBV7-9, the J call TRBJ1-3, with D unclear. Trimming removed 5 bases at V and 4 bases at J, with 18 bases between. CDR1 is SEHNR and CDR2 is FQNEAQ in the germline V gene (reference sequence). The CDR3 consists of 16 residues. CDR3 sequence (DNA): TGTGCCAGCAGCCCTGGACCGAATTACGTAGGAAACACCATATATTTT. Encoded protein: CASSPGPNYVGNTIYF.

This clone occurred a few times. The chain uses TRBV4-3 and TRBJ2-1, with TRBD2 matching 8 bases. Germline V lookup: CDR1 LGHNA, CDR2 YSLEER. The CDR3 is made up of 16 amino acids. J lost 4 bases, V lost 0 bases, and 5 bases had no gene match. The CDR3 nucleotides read TGCGCCAGCAGCCAAGAGGGCGGGGGGTCTTACAATGAGCAGTTCTTC. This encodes CASSQEGGGSYNEQFF.

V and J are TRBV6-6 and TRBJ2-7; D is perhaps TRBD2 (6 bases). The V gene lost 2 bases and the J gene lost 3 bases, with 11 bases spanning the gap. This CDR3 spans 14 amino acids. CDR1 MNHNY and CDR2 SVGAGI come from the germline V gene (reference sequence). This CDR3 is CASSYNMGGYEQYF. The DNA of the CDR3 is TGTGCCAGCAGTTACAATATGGGGGGCTACGAGCAGTACTTC.

The CDR3 sequence is CASSQASVEETQYF. In nucleotides, the CDR3 is TGCGCCAGCAGCCAAGCTTCAGTAGAAGAGACCCAGTACTTC. The chain has TRBV4-1 and TRBJ2-5; D gene ambiguous. This CDR3 spans 14 amino acids. Germline values: CDR1 MGHRA, CDR2 YSYEKL. V gave up 1 base and J gave up 3 bases, with 9 bases separating them.

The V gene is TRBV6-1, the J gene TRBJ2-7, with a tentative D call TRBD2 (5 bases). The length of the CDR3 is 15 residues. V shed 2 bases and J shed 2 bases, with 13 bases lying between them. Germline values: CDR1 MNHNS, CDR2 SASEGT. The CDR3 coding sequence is TGTGCCAGCAGTGAAAATGAGGGCTCCCCCTACGAGCAGTACTTC. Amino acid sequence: CASSENEGSPYEQYF.

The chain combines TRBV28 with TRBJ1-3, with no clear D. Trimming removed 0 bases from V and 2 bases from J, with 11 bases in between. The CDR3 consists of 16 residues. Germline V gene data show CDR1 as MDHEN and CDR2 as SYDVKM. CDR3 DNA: TGTGCCAGCAGTTTATGGGCCCGACTTCCTGGAAACACCATATATTTT. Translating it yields CASSLWARLPGNTIYF.

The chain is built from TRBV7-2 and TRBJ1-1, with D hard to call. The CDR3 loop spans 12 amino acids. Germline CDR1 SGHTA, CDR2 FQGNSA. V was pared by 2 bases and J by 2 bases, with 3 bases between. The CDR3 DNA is TGTGCCAGCAGCTTAATAAACACTGAAGCTTTCTTT. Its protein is CASSLINTEAFF.

CDR3 sequence reads: CASSFKGTQYF. CDR3 sequence (DNA): TGTGCCAGCAGCTTTAAGGGGACCCAGTACTTC. The V gene is TRBV7-6, the J gene TRBJ2-5; no reliable D call. The CDR3 sequence is 11 residues long. CDR1 SGHVS and CDR2 FNYEAQ come from the germline V gene. The V and J ends lost 3 bases and 7 bases respectively, with 6 bases between them.

CDR3 in amino acids: CATRQGLNTEAFF. Here the CDR3 DNA reads TGTGCCACCAGACAGGGGTTGAACACTGAAGCTTTCTTT. The V gene is TRBV15, the J gene TRBJ1-1, with 7 bases fitting TRBD1. The germline gives CDR1 LNHNV, CDR2 YYDKDF (reference sequence). The V segment lost 6 bases and the J segment 0 bases; nucleotides outside the gene matches: 1. This CDR3 comprises 13 residues.